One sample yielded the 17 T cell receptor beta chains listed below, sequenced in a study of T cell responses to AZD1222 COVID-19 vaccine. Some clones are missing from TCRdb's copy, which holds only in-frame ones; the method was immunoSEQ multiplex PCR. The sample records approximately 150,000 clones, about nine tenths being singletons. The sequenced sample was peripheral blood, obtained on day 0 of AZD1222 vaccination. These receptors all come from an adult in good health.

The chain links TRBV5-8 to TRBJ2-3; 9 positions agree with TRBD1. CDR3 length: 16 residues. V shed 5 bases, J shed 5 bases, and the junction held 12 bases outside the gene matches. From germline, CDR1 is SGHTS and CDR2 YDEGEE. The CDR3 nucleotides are TGTGCCAGCAGGTACCGGACAGGGGTCCCCATAGATACGCAGTATTTT. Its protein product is CASRYRTGVPIDTQYF. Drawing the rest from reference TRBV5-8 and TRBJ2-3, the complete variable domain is EAGVTQSPTHLIKTRGQQATLRCSPISGHTSVYWYQQALGLGLQFLLWYDEGEERNRGNFPPRFSGRQFPNYSSELNVNALELEDSALYLCASRYRTGVPIDTQYFGPGTRLTVL.

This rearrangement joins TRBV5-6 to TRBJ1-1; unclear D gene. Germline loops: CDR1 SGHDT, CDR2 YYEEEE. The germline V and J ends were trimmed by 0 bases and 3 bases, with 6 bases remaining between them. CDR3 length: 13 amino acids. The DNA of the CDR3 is TGTGCCAGCAGCTTGGGGGCGCACACTGAAGCTTTCTTT. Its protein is CASSLGAHTEAFF.

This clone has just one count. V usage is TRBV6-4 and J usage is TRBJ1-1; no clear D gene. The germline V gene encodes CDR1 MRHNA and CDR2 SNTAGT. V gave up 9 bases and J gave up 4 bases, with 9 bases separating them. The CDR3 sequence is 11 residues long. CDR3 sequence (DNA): TGTGCCAGTCGGGGTGTCACTGAAGCTTTCTTT. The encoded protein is CASRGVTEAFF.

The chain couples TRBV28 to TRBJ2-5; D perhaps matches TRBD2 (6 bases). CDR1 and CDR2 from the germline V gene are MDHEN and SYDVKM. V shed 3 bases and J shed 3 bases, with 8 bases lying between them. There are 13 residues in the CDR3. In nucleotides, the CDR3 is TGTGCCAGCAGTTTCGGCGGGGAAGAGACCCAGTACTTC. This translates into CASSFGGEETQYF.

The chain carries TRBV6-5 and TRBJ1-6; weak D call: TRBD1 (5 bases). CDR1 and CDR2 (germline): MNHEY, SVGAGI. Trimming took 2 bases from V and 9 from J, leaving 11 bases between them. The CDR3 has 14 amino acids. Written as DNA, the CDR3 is TGTGCCAGCAGTTACCGACCGGGGGGTTCACCCCTCCACTTT. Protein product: CASSYRPGGSPLHF.

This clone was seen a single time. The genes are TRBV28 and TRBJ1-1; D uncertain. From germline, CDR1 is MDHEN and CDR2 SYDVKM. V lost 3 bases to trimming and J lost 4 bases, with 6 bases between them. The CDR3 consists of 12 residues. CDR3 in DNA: TGTGCCAGCAGTTTCCGGGGCACTGAAGCTTTCTTT. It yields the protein CASSFRGTEAFF.

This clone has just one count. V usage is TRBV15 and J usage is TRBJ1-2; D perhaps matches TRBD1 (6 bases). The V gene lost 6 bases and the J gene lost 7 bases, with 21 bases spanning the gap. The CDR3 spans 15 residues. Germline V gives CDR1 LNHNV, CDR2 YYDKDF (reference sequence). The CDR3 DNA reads TGTGCCACCAGGACACGAACGACAGGAGAGACTGGCTACACCTTC. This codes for CATRTRTTGETGYTF. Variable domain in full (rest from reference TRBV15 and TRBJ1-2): DAMVIQNPRYQVTQFGKPVTLSCSQTLNHNVMYWYQQKSSQAPKLLFHYYDKDFNNEADTPDNFQSRRPNTSFCFLDIRSPGLGDTAMYLCATRTRTTGETGYTFGSGTRLTVV.

This CDR3 reads CASSPWEGQGLYEQYF. The CDR3 DNA follows: TGTGCCAGCAGCCCCTGGGAGGGGCAGGGTTTATACGAGCAGTACTTC. V gene TRBV4-2 combines with J gene TRBJ2-7, with TRBD2 identical over 7 bases. CDR1 is LGHNA, CDR2 YNFKEQ, per germline. The V segment lost 4 bases and the J segment 4 bases; nucleotides outside the gene matches: 13. This CDR3 region has 16 residues.

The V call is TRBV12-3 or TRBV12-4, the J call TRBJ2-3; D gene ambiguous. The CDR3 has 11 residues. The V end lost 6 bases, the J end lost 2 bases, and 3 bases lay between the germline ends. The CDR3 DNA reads TGTGCCAGCAGCCCCACAGATACGCAGTATTTT. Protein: CASSPTDTQYF.

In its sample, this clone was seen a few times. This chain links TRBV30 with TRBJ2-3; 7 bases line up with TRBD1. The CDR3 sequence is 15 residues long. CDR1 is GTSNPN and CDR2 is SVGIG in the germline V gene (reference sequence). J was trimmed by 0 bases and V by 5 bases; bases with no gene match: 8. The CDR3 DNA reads TGTGCCTGGGGGACAGTTTCCACTAGCACAGATACGCAGTATTTT. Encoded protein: CAWGTVSTSTDTQYF.

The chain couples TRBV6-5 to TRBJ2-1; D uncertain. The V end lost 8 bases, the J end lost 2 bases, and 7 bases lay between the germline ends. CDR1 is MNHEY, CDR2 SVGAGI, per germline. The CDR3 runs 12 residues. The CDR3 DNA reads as TGTGCCAGCGGCGATACCTACAATGAGCAGTTCTTC. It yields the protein CASGDTYNEQFF.

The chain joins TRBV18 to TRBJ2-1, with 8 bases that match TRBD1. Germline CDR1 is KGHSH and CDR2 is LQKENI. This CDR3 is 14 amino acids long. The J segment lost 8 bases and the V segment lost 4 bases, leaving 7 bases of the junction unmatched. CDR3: CASSQRQGNDEQFF. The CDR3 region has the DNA TGTGCCAGCTCACAGCGACAGGGGAACGATGAGCAGTTCTTC.

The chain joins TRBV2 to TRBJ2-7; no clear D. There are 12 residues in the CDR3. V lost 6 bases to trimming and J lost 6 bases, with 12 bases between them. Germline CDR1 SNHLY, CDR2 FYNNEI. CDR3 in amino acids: CASSIYRAEQYF. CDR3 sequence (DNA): TGTGCCAGCAGCATTTATCGGGCCGAGCAGTACTTC.

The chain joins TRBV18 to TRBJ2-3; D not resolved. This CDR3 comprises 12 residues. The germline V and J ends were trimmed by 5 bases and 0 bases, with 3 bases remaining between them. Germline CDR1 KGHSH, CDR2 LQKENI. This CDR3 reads CASSTSTDTQYF. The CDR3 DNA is TGTGCCAGCTCAACTAGCACAGATACGCAGTATTTT.

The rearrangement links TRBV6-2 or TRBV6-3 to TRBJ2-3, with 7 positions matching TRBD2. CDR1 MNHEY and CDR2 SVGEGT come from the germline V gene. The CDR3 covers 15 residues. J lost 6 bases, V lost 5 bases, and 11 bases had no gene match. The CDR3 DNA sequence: TGTGCCAGCAGTAAGGGGCGGTCCGGGGGGGATACGCAGTATTTT. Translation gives CASSKGRSGGDTQYF.

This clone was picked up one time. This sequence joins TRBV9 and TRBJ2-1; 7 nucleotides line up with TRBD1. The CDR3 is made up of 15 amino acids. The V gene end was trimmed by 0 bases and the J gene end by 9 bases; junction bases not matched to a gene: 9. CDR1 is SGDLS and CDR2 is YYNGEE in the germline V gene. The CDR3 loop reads CASSVGSGQIVEQFF. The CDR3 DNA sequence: TGTGCCAGCAGCGTAGGGTCGGGACAGATAGTTGAGCAGTTCTTC.

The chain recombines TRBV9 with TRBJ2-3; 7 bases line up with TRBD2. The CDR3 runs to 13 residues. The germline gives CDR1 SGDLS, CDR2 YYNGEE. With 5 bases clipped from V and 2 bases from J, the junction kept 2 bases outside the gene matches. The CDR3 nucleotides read TGTGCCAGCAGTCGGGACTACACAGATACGCAGTATTTT. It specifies CASSRDYTDTQYF.